This is a list of T cell receptor beta chains from one sample in a study of shared clonotypes between healthy human individuals. Method: immunoSEQ multiplex PCR; TCRdb's copy keeps in-frame clones and lacks some. The data contain 2.3 million or so clones, 80% to 95% of them seen just once; the ten biggest clones take up 0.35% to 0.45%. Sample: naive CD4+ T cells from PBMCs. The receptors were sampled from a man between 18 and 29 years old in good health. Some clones in this sample may be carry-over from other donors' samples. Both conserved end residues are part of each CDR3. A D gene is named only where the DNA matches it firmly. Not all rows give a size; the values are once, few, many and, for expanded clones, a class.

cdr3_nt cdr3_aa j_call v_call d_call clone_size
TGTGCCAGCACGGCCTCCTCTGGAAACACCATATATTTT CASTASSGNTIYF TRBJ1-3 TRBV6-1 - -
TGCAGCGTTGAAGGGGGAGTGAGTTCCTACAATGAGCAGTTCTTC CSVEGGVSSYNEQFF TRBJ2-1 TRBV29-1 - -
TGTGCCAGCAGTGAATCCAGCCACGAACGCTTC CASSESSHERF TRBJ2-7 TRBV2 - -
TGTGCCAGCAGTATAGAGGAGACCCAGTACTTC CASSIEETQYF TRBJ2-5 TRBV28 - -
TGTGCCAGCAGTTTACTAGGAAGGATGGCAACTAATGAAAAACTGTTTTTT CASSLLGRMATNEKLFF TRBJ1-4 TRBV27 - -
TGCAGCGATCTGGGGGCAGACGGGAGCACAGATACGCAGTATTTT CSDLGADGSTDTQYF TRBJ2-3 TRBV29-1 - -
TGTGCCAGCAGACGACAGGGGCCAGATACGCAGTATTTT CASRRQGPDTQYF TRBJ2-3 TRBV6-5 TRBD1 once
TGTGCCAGTACCATGAGGGCCCAAGGGGGCTACACCTTC CASTMRAQGGYTF TRBJ1-2 TRBV19 - -
TGTGCCAGCACCACGGGGAAGGGTCGCTCTGGAAACACCATATATTTT CASTTGKGRSGNTIYF TRBJ1-3 TRBV28 - -
TGCGCCAGCAGCTTGAGGCAGACCACAGATACGCAGTATTTT CASSLRQTTDTQYF TRBJ2-3 TRBV5-1 - -
TGTGCCCACCGGTTCGTACCTGGGGCCACTGAAGCTTTCTTT CAHRFVPGATEAFF TRBJ1-1 TRBV30 - -
TGCGCCAGCAGCCTCAGGGGGTCTAGCAATCAGCCCCAGCATTTT CASSLRGSSNQPQHF TRBJ1-5 TRBV4-1 TRBD1 -
TGCGCCAGCAGCTTCGGGACGTTCGAGCAGTACTTC CASSFGTFEQYF TRBJ2-7 TRBV5-1 - few
TGTGCCAGCAGTTACGTTGGACAGGGAACAGATACGCAGTATTTT CASSYVGQGTDTQYF TRBJ2-3 TRBV6-6 TRBD1 -
TGTGCCAGCCACTCCCCACTAGCGGGGGCCTACAATGAGCAGTTCTTC CASHSPLAGAYNEQFF TRBJ2-1 TRBV5-6 TRBD2 once
TGTGCCAGCATCCGGGCGGGGGGGGCGAGGGATACGCAGTATTTT CASIRAGGARDTQYF TRBJ2-3 TRBV6-1 TRBD2 -
TGTGCCAGCAGTTACTCGATAACAGGGATAGGTAATGAGCAGTTCTTC CASSYSITGIGNEQFF TRBJ2-1 TRBV6-5 - -
TGTGCCAGCACCCGAGCGGGGGGCAGCTATGGCTACACCTTC CASTRAGGSYGYTF TRBJ1-2 TRBV6-1 - -
TGTGCCAGCAGTGAAGAGGCCCTTTTACCCCATTTT CASSEEALLPHF TRBJ1-5 TRBV2 - -
TGTGCCAGCACTGCGGACAGGGTGAGAATTCAGCCCCAGCATTTT CASTADRVRIQPQHF TRBJ1-5 TRBV2 TRBD1 -
TGTGCCTGCTCGTGGCTAGCGGGGAACACCGGGGAGCTGTTTTTT CACSWLAGNTGELFF TRBJ2-2 TRBV10-3 TRBD2 -
TGTGCCAGCAGATTTCTCGCGGGAGTCATGGAGACCCAGTACTTC CASRFLAGVMETQYF TRBJ2-5 TRBV7-2 TRBD2 once
TGTGCCAGCAGCTCCCGGCGGGGGGGGCCCCGGGAGTATTTT CASSSRRGGPREYF TRBJ2-3 TRBV7-9 TRBD2 -
TGTGCCAGCTCTACTCAGGGATTCTCCTACGAGCAGTACTTC CASSTQGFSYEQYF TRBJ2-7 TRBV6-1 - -
TGTGCCAGCAGCTTCCCTATTTTTCCCTACGAGCAGTACTTC CASSFPIFPYEQYF TRBJ2-7 TRBV7-9 - -
TGTGCTAGTGGTTTGGGAGGGGCCCAAGAGACCCAGTACTTC CASGLGGAQETQYF TRBJ2-5 TRBV12-5 - -
TGTGCCACCAGCAGAGGACAGTTTAGCTCCTACGAGCAGTACTTC CATSRGQFSSYEQYF TRBJ2-7 TRBV15 - -
TGTGCCAGCACCCCTGCTGGGACAGGGGTCCAAGAGACCCAGTACTTC CASTPAGTGVQETQYF TRBJ2-5 TRBV27 TRBD1 -
TGTGCCTCCCAAGTGGAGGGAAGGAGAGAAAAACTGTTTTTT CASQVEGRREKLFF TRBJ1-4 TRBV6-6 - -
TGTGCCAGCAGCTTTGGGGACGGGGATACGCAGTATTTT CASSFGDGDTQYF TRBJ2-3 TRBV5-4 - -
TGTGCCAGCAGCTTAGGCCAGGCCCTGGGCAATCAGCCCCAGCATTTT CASSLGQALGNQPQHF TRBJ1-5 TRBV7-6 - -
TGTGCCAGCAGTTACTCCCTCCTGCTAGCGGGAGGGCCTCGAACCGGGGAGCTGTTTTTT CASSYSLLLAGGPRTGELFF TRBJ2-2 TRBV6-7 TRBD2 -
TGTGCCAGTAGTATAGCTAGCGGGGCCTCCTACGAGCAGTACTTC CASSIASGASYEQYF TRBJ2-7 TRBV19 TRBD2 -
TGCGCCAGCAGCTGTGTCGGCAGTACCTATGGCTACACCTTC CASSCVGSTYGYTF TRBJ1-2 TRBV4-1 - once
TGTGCCAGCAGCTTAATTGGGACTAGCAGCCCCTACGAGCAGTACTTC CASSLIGTSSPYEQYF TRBJ2-7 TRBV7-9 TRBD2 -
TGTGCCAGCAGCACAACCACGGCGAACACTGAAGCTTTCTTT CASSTTTANTEAFF TRBJ1-1 TRBV6-1 - -
TGTGCCAGCAGTGACGTGTCAGGGGGGTATGGCTACACCTTC CASSDVSGGYGYTF TRBJ1-2 TRBV25-1 TRBD1 -
TGTGCCAGCAGCTTAGTCGGGAAAGCGTTCAATCAGCCCCAGCATTTT CASSLVGKAFNQPQHF TRBJ1-5 TRBV7-2 - -
TGTGCCAGCAGTTTATCCCCCGGCAGGGGAGGCTCTGGGGCCAACGTCCTGACTTTC CASSLSPGRGGSGANVLTF TRBJ2-6 TRBV28 - -
TGTGCCAGCAGTCCCAGGCGCAATCAGCCCCAGCATTTT CASSPRRNQPQHF TRBJ1-5 TRBV28 - -
TGTGCCAGCAGTTTCCAGGGCGCCTATGGCTACACCTTC CASSFQGAYGYTF TRBJ1-2 TRBV27 - -
TGTGCCAGCAGTTCCCCCGGAGGGCCAAACTATGGCTACACCTTC CASSSPGGPNYGYTF TRBJ1-2 TRBV28 - once
TGCAGCGTTGAAGTCCTTGGGTATACGCAGTATTTT CSVEVLGYTQYF TRBJ2-3 TRBV29-1 - -
TGCGCCAGCAGCCAAGATTGGGTACAGGAACTAATGAACACTGAAGCTTTCTTT CASSQDWVQELMNTEAFF TRBJ1-1 TRBV4-1 - once
TGTGCCAGCAGCCCCTTGACGGACACCGGGGAGCTGTTTTTT CASSPLTDTGELFF TRBJ2-2 TRBV5-5 - -
TGTGCCAGCAGAATAGAGCGATATGGCTACACCTTC CASRIERYGYTF TRBJ1-2 TRBV6-1 - -
TGCAGTTTCCTTTCGGGAAATGGCTACACCTTC CSFLSGNGYTF TRBJ1-2 TRBV20-1 - -
TGTGCCAGCAGCCCGGGTTCCTACAATGAGCAGTTCTTC CASSPGSYNEQFF TRBJ2-1 TRBV7-3 - -
TGTGCCAGCTCACCACTGACTAGCGGGCTCGGCCACGAGCAGTACTTC CASSPLTSGLGHEQYF TRBJ2-7 TRBV18 TRBD2 -